This is a list of T cell receptor beta chains from one sample in a study of T cells after yellow fever vaccination. Each CDR3 protein is one row after TCRdb ran MiXCR on the 5' RACE reads. In the table there are 510,000 or so distinct CDR3 sequences, about a fifth of which are singletons. Sequenced material: PBMCs, taken 15 days after the yellow fever booster vaccination. The receptors here all came from a man aged 25-45 years who received the YFV17D yellow fever vaccine. The CDR3 runs from the conserved cysteine through the conserved F or W.

CDR3,V
CASRSGRFANTGELFF,TRBV7-8
CASSRWGQGNEKLFF,TRBV21-1
CSVGRDRNSPLHF,TRBV29-1
CASSLAGTSVHEQFF,TRBV7-3
CASSSLDSYIQTQYF,TRBV10-2
CASSLRQVFF,TRBV12-3/TRBV12-4
CSVRDSPNEQFF,TRBV29-1
CASSVVGQEQYF,TRBV9
CASSLERDTQYF,TRBV5-1
CASTERGREIADTQYF,TRBV5-6
CASSLGTAEETQYF,TRBV7-9
CASSLDGLAGNQDTQYF,TRBV11-2
CASSYNLGGGNQPQHF,TRBV6-5
CASSSPGQGGNQPQHF,TRBV19
CSARVLAGGNEQYF,TRBV20-1
CASSVEGAVRNQPQHF,TRBV2
CASSLASGSDTQYF,TRBV7-8
CASRLGGTSVTEAFF,TRBV19
CASSVDQTPEVGYTF,TRBV9
CSARPHRLAGITGELFF,TRBV20-1
CASSPLDITKPQHF,TRBV12-3/TRBV12-4
CARSGPNSPLHF,TRBV2
CAISESAGEDEQYF,TRBV10-3
CAWSHTYNEQFF,TRBV30
CASSTTSGSSFHEQFF,TRBV7-2
CASSLGRRSAYEQYF,TRBV7-2
CASSFPPEVGELFF,TRBV11-2
CASSFLAGVQGDTQYF,TRBV7-2
CASSPGGLDSGEQYF,TRBV28
CASSPRLETGELFF,TRBV18
CASSLELEETQYF,TRBV5-1
CASSKGGTSTDTQYF,TRBV19
CASSPFREETQYF,TRBV28
CASSSGTRQFF,TRBV6-5
CASSLGQNEQFF,TRBV11-2
CSAPLAAGEFF,TRBV20-1
CASSPLFSGNEQFF,TRBV7-9
CASSHGLAGIYNEQFF,TRBV12-3/TRBV12-4
CASRDSDTGELFF,TRBV2
CASSSDVTRNSPLHF,TRBV5-5
CSARGRGEGGRGANVLTF,TRBV20-1
CSAREAGGPETQYF,TRBV20-1
CATSRVGTEAFF,TRBV15
CASSTSYSGVANEKLFF,TRBV6-1
CSARDPDRNQPQHF,TRBV20-1
CASSEIRETQYF,TRBV11-2
CASSLEPGGRALGMQFF,TRBV5-1
CASGGMSSRKQYF,TRBV12-3/TRBV12-4
CASSYWSGRADEQFF,TRBV6-5
CASSVGRELETQYF,TRBV5-1
CATSRDRGNTEAFF,TRBV15
CASSPLTGGGTDTQYF,TRBV3-1
CAISEPGSGETQYF,TRBV10-3